One and the same sample provided the 8 T cell receptor beta chains below, sequenced in a study of blood T cells in healthy people across ages. It was with a sample-barcoded 5' primer and a J-beta primer mix that a second PCR of roughly 7 to 12 cycles was run. MiXCR, run by TCRdb on the 5' RACE reads, gives a single entry per CDR3 protein. The sample records just under 900,000 distinct CDR3 sequences, about 30% being singletons. The sequencing input was blood. These receptors came from a woman of 80 years or more in good health.

A few counts support this clonotype. This chain connects TRBV6-5 to TRBJ1-1; D gene uncertain. CDR3 length: 12 residues. Germline V gene data show CDR1 as MNHEY and CDR2 as SVGAGI. V lost 6 bases and J 5 bases, leaving 10 bases between the germline ends. The CDR3 DNA reads as TGTGCCAGCAGACGGACCGGTACTGAAGCTTTCTTT. This gives the protein CASRRTGTEAFF.

V usage is TRBV2 and J usage is TRBJ2-2; D may be TRBD2 (7 bases). Deletions cut 10 bases from V and 5 bases from J, with 14 bases between. CDR1 SNHLY and CDR2 FYNNEI come from the germline V gene. The CDR3 is 13 residues long. The CDR3 nucleotides are TGTGCCATCCGGCGGGGGCTAACCGGGGAGCTGTTTTTT. Translating gives CAIRRGLTGELFF. Full variable domain (remainder filled in from reference TRBV2 and TRBJ2-2): EPEVTQTPSHQVTQMGQEVILRCVPISNHLYFYWYRQILGQKVEFLVSFYNNEISEKSEIFDDQFSVERPDGSNFTLKIRSTKLEDSAMYFCAIRRGLTGELFFGEGSRLTVL.

This clonotype was recorded many times. The V gene is TRBV7-8, the J gene TRBJ2-7, with TRBD1 as a possible D gene (5 bases). The CDR3 totals 16 residues. Germline V CDR1 and CDR2: SGHVS, FQNEAQ. The V gene lost 3 bases and the J gene lost 5 bases, with 20 bases spanning the gap. The CDR3 sequence: CASSLGRVIRWDEQYF. In nucleotides, the CDR3 is TGTGCCAGCAGCTTGGGCAGGGTTATTCGGTGGGACGAGCAGTACTTC.

This clonotype appeared many times. The chain is built from TRBV6-5 and TRBJ1-5; 7 bases are a match to TRBD1. In germline, CDR1 is MNHEY, CDR2 SVGAGI. V gave up 2 bases and J gave up 7 bases; unmatched junction bases: 5. This CDR3 spans 14 amino acids. The CDR3 nucleotides read TGTGCCAGCAGTTACGGAGGGGGCAGGCAGCCCCAGCATTTT. Amino acid sequence: CASSYGGGRQPQHF.

In its sample, this clonotype was seen a few times. The V call is TRBV6-1, the J call TRBJ1-1, with D unclear. Germline V lookup: CDR1 MNHNS, CDR2 SASEGT. V was shortened by 6 bases and J by 6 bases, with 17 bases between the two germline ends. The CDR3 has 14 amino acids. CDR3 region: CASRRVAGGAEAFF. The CDR3 bases are TGTGCCAGCAGGAGGGTGGCAGGCGGAGCTGAAGCTTTCTTT.

The count of this clonotype is one. The genes are TRBV2 and TRBJ2-5; D gene unclear. From germline, CDR1 is SNHLY and CDR2 FYNNEI. V lost 7 bases, J lost 0 bases, and 6 bases lay in between. The CDR3 has 12 residues. CDR3 in amino acids: CASKVDQETQYF. The CDR3, as DNA: TGTGCCAGCAAGGTGGACCAAGAGACCCAGTACTTC.

In the case of this clonotype: This clone may be a read error of a much larger clone one base away. The chain carries TRBV15 and TRBJ2-4; 11 bases match TRBD1. The DNA end favors TRBJ2-7, so the J call may be wrong. The CDR3 loop spans 14 amino acids. The germline V gene has CDR1 LNHNV and CDR2 YYDKDF (reference sequence). This chain's CDR3 is CATSRRTGGDEQYF. CDR3 nucleotides: TGTGCCACCAGCAGACGGACAGGGGGCGACGAGCAGTACTTC.

This clonotype showed up many times. The V call is TRBV24-1, the J call TRBJ1-2; D is undetermined. V shed 4 bases and J shed 8 bases, with 13 bases lying between them. Germline-derived CDR1 and CDR2 are KGHDR and SFDVKD. This CDR3 comprises 13 residues. CDR3 coding DNA: TGTGCCACCAGTGACCCCGGACTGGGGGGCTACACCTTC. Protein: CATSDPGLGGYTF.